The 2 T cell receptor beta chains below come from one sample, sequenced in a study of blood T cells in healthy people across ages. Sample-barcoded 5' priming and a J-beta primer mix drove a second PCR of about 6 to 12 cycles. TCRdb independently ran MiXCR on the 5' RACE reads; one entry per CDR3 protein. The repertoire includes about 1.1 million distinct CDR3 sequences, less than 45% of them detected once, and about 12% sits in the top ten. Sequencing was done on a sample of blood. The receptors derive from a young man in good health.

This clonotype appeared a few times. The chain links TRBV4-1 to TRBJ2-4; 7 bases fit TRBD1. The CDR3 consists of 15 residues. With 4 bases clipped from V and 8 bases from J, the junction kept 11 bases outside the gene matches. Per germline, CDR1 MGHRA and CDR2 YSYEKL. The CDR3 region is CASSPTGSETDIQYF. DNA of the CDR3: TGCGCCAGCAGCCCGACAGGGTCTGAAACGGACATTCAGTACTTC.

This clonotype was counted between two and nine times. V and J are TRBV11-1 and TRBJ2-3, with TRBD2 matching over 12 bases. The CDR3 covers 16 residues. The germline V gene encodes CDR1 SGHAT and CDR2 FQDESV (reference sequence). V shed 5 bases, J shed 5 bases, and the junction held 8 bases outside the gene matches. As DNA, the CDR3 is TGTGCCAGCAGCGCTCGGACTAGCGGGGCCGAAGATACGCAGTATTTT. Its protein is CASSARTSGAEDTQYF.